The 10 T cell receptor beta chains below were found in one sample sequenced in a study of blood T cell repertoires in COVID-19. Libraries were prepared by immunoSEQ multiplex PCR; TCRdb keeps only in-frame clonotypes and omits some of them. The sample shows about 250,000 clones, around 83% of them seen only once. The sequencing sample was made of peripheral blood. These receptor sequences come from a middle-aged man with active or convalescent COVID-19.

CDR3 DNA: TGCGCCAGCAGCCAAGATGGCCACCTGGCGGCAGATACGCAGTATTTT. Its translation is CASSQDGHLAADTQYF. J is TRBJ2-3 and V is TRBV4-1; D is undetermined. The germline gives CDR1 MGHRA, CDR2 YSYEKL. The CDR3 is made up of 16 amino acids. The V gene lost 0 bases and the J gene lost 4 bases, with 14 bases spanning the gap.

Written as DNA, the CDR3 is TGTGCCAGCAGCTTAAGCTGGGATTTCGTGGACAGGGGGCTGGTAAGTACTGGAAACACCATATATTTT. This gives the protein CASSLSWDFVDRGLVSTGNTIYF. The gene calls are TRBV7-3 and TRBJ1-3, with TRBD1 matching over 11 bases. Trimming at V came to 1 base and at J to 2 bases, leaving 22 bases not matched to a gene. CDR1 and CDR2 from the germline V gene are SGHTA and FQGTGA. There are 23 residues in the CDR3.

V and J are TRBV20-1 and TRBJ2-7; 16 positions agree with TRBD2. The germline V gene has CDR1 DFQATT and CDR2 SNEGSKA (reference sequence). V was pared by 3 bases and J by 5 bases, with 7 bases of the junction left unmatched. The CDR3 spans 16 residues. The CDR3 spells CSASSGTSGRVDEQYF. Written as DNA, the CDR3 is TGCAGTGCTAGTTCCGGGACTAGCGGGAGGGTCGACGAGCAGTACTTC.

CDR3 in amino acids: CASSALRGHTEAFF. In DNA, the CDR3 is TGTGCCAGTAGCGCCCTGAGGGGGCACACTGAAGCTTTCTTT. The J gene is TRBJ1-1, the V gene TRBV19, with 7 nucleotides matching TRBD1. The V segment lost 6 bases and the J segment 3 bases; nucleotides outside the gene matches: 7. Germline CDR1 reads LNHDA; CDR2 reads SQIVND (reference sequence). The CDR3 runs 14 residues.

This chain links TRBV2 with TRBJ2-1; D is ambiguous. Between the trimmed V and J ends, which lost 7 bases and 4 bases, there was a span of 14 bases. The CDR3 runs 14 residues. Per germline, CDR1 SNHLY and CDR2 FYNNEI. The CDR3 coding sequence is TGTGCCAGCACCGGAGAGGTCAGATACAATGAGCAGTTCTTC. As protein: CASTGEVRYNEQFF.

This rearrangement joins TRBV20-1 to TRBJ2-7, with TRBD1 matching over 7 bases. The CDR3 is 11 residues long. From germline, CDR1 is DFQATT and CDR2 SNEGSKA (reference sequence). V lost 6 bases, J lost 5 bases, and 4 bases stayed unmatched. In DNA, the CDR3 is TGCAGTGCCAAGGGGGCGGACGAGCAGTACTTC. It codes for CSAKGADEQYF.

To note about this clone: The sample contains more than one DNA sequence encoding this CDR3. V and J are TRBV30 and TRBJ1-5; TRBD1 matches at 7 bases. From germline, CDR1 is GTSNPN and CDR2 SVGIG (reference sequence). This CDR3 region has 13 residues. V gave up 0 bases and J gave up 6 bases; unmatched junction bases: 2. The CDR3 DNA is TGTGCCTGGAGTGTACAGGGGAGTCAGCCCCAGCATTTT. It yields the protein CAWSVQGSQPQHF.

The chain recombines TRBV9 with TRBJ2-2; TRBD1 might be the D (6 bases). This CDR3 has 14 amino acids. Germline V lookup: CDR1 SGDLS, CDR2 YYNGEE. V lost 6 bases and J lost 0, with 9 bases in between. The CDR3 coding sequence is TGTGCCAGCAACGGACAGTCGAACACCGGGGAGCTGTTTTTT. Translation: CASNGQSNTGELFF.

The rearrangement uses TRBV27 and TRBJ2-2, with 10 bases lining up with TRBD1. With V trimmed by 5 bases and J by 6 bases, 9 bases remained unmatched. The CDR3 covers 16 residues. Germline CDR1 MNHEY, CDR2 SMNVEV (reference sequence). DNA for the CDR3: TGTGCCAGCAGTCCCGGGGACAGGGGATCGGCCGGGGAGCTGTTTTTT. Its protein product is CASSPGDRGSAGELFF.

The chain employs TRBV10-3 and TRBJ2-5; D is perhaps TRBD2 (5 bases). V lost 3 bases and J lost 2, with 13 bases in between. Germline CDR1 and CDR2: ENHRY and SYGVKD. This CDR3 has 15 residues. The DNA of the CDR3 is TGTGCCATCAGTGACAGGCCCGGCGGGCAAGAGACCCAGTACTTC. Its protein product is CAISDRPGGQETQYF.